Below are 8 T cell receptor beta chains sequenced from a single sample in a study of technical replicates of blood from a handful of donors. Using immunoSEQ multiplex PCR, the repertoire was profiled, and TCRdb retains in-frame clones only, with some absent. The repertoire includes more than 90,000 clones, approximately 94% of them detected once, and 0.2% to 0.25% sits in the top ten. The sequenced sample consisted of T cells isolated from PBMCs. The source of these receptors is a human donor in good health.

The DNA for the CDR3 is TGTGCCAGCAGATATGGGACAGGGAAGGGGGAGCTGTTTTTT. It codes for CASRYGTGKGELFF. The chain combines TRBV28 with TRBJ2-2, with 9 bases aligning to TRBD1. The V gene end was trimmed by 6 bases and the J gene end by 8 bases; junction bases not matched to a gene: 7. Germline loops: CDR1 MDHEN, CDR2 SYDVKM. The CDR3 has 14 residues.

The V gene is TRBV12-2, the J gene TRBJ1-2; the table's D gene call, TRBD1, was not cross checked with the DNA. TRBV12-2 is a listed pseudogene. The CDR3 totals 20 residues. The CDR3 reads CASRFLIPPTGKALNYGYTF. The DNA of the CDR3 is TGTGCAAGTCGCTTCTTGATACCCCCGACAGGGAAGGCACTTAACTATGGCTACACCTTC.

The rearrangement uses TRBV28 and TRBJ2-1; no definite D call. The germline V gene has CDR1 MDHEN and CDR2 SYDVKM. Trimming took 6 bases from V and 5 from J, leaving 8 bases between them. This CDR3 has 12 amino acids. CDR3 in amino acids: CASSPNHNEQFF. CDR3 coding DNA: TGTGCCAGCAGCCCTAACCACAATGAGCAGTTCTTC.

The gene calls are TRBV29-1 and TRBJ2-1, with no clear D. The CDR3 is made up of 13 amino acids. Germline V CDR1 and CDR2: SQVTM, ANQGSEA. V dropped 6 bases and J dropped 5 bases, with 14 bases sitting between them. Here the CDR3 DNA reads TGCAGCGTGCCCCTCTGGGCCAACAATGAGCAGTTCTTC. Amino acid sequence: CSVPLWANNEQFF.

The rearrangement links TRBV27 to TRBJ1-5; TRBD1 matches 7 bases. The CDR3 is 15 amino acids. The V gene end was trimmed by 2 bases and the J gene end by 5 bases; junction bases not matched to a gene: 6. Germline V gene data show CDR1 as MNHEY and CDR2 as SMNVEV (reference sequence). CDR3 in amino acids: CASSLSRGVHQPQHF. DNA of the CDR3: TGTGCCAGCAGTTTAAGCAGGGGGGTACATCAGCCCCAGCATTTT.

This chain joins TRBV5-6 and TRBJ2-3; no clear D. Trimming stripped 7 bases from V and 0 bases from J, with 12 bases between. Germline CDR1 is SGHDT and CDR2 is YYEEEE. The length of the CDR3 is 14 residues. CDR3 amino acids: CASRIYGSTDTQYF. The DNA of the CDR3 is TGTGCCAGCCGAATATACGGGAGCACAGATACGCAGTATTTT.

The chain combines TRBV6-6 with TRBJ2-7, with 7 bases fitting TRBD2. This CDR3 comprises 14 residues. From germline, CDR1 is MNHNY and CDR2 SVGAGI (reference sequence). V gave up 2 bases and J gave up 1 base; unmatched junction bases: 2. The CDR3 loop is CASSYGGGSYEQYF. As DNA, the CDR3 is TGTGCCAGCAGTTACGGGGGGGGTTCCTACGAGCAGTACTTC.

The chain couples TRBV27 to TRBJ2-1; no clear D. The CDR3 runs to 13 residues. Between the trimmed V and J ends, which lost 3 bases and 5 bases, there was a span of 8 bases. The germline gives CDR1 MNHEY, CDR2 SMNVEV (reference sequence). The DNA for the CDR3 is TGTGCCAGCAGTTTTGCGGAAAACAATGAGCAGTTCTTC. Translating it yields CASSFAENNEQFF.